The 27 T cell receptor beta chains below come from one sample, sequenced in a study of human T cells and chemical hapten exposure. As to time point: pre-sensitization, week 0. Treatment indicated: therapeutic diphenylcyclopropenone sensitization with weekly scalp DPC. Using its own MiXCR run on the RACE reads, TCRdb lists one record per CDR3 protein. Counted here are 35,000 to 50,000 distinct CDR3 sequences, about 10% occurring once; the ten biggest clones make up around 6.3%. Here the sequenced sample was whole blood, taken in connection with sensitization to the hapten diphenylcyclopropenone (DPC). These receptors came from a man aged 25-45 years with alopecia areata. Some clones in this sample may be carry-over from other donors' samples.

This clonotype occurred many times. The chain links TRBV6-6 to TRBJ1-5, with 7 bases matching TRBD1. CDR3 size: 16 residues. The trim removed 4 bases at V and 1 base at J, leaving 7 bases unmatched. From germline, CDR1 is MNHNY and CDR2 SVGAGI (reference sequence). CDR3: CASSLAGTASNQPQHF. For the CDR3, the DNA is TGTGCCAGCAGTTTGGCGGGGACAGCCAGCAATCAGCCCCAGCATTTT.

This clonotype was seen more than once but under ten times. This chain connects TRBV5-1 to TRBJ1-2; possibly TRBD1 for D (6 bases). The V gene's germline CDR1 is SGHRS and CDR2 YFSETQ. The CDR3 spans 14 residues. V lost 1 base to trimming and J lost 6 bases, with 13 bases between them. The CDR3 DNA sequence: TGCGCCAGCAGCTTGCAGCAGGGGAGGAATGGCTACACCTTC. It yields the protein CASSLQQGRNGYTF.

The chain uses TRBV5-6 and TRBJ2-3; 10 positions match TRBD2. Germline V gives CDR1 SGHDT, CDR2 YYEEEE. The V and J ends lost 4 bases and 3 bases, in that order; junction bases with no gene match: 8. The CDR3 loop spans 16 amino acids. In DNA, the CDR3 is TGTGCCAGCAGCCTTGAAGCGGGGGGGAGAACAGATACGCAGTATTTT. This codes for CASSLEAGGRTDTQYF.

This clonotype was counted at least ten times. The chain is built from TRBV20-1 and TRBJ1-5, with D perhaps TRBD1 (5 bases). The CDR3 length is 16 residues. CDR1 DFQATT and CDR2 SNEGSKA come from the germline V gene (reference sequence). V was pared by 5 bases and J by 2 bases, with 19 bases between. The CDR3 region is CSALVRGGVGNQPQHF. CDR3 nucleotides: TGCAGTGCTCTAGTCCGGGGCGGGGTAGGCAATCAGCCCCAGCATTTT.

This clonotype has a count of ten or more. The chain couples TRBV27 to TRBJ2-3; D unresolved. The CDR3 runs 14 residues. Germline assignment: CDR1 MNHEY and CDR2 SMNVEV (reference sequence). Trimming pared 4 bases from V and 6 bases from J, leaving 14 bases between. DNA for the CDR3: TGTGCCAGCAGTTCACTGGTTCTGAGGGATACGCAGTATTTT. This translates into CASSSLVLRDTQYF.

This clonotype has a handful of counts. The chain has TRBV20-1 and TRBJ2-1; TRBD2 agrees at 13 bases. The germline gives CDR1 DFQATT, CDR2 SNEGSKA (reference sequence). This CDR3 contains 15 residues. J gave up 6 bases and V 3 bases, and 5 bases lay outside the gene matches. The CDR3, as DNA: TGCAGTGCTAGCGGGACTAGCGGGACTTTCAATGAGCAGTTCTTC. The encoded protein is CSASGTSGTFNEQFF.

As for this clonotype: A read error may explain this, as a much larger clone is one base away. The CDR3 loop is CATSRTSNQPQYF. DNA of the CDR3: TGTGCCACCTCACGGACTAGCAATCAGCCCCAGTATTTT. The chain recombines TRBV2 with TRBJ1-5; 8 nucleotides match TRBD2. The assigned J gene may be wrong: the sequence end matches TRBJ2-3 better. CDR3 size: 13 residues. Germline assignment: CDR1 SNHLY and CDR2 FYNNEI.

This clonotype has ten or more counts. The chain uses TRBV7-9 and TRBJ2-2, with D unresolved. This CDR3 has 16 residues. V was pared by 5 bases and J by 2 bases, with 15 bases between. Germline loops: CDR1 SEHNR, CDR2 FQNEAQ (reference sequence). This CDR3 is CASSPREGINTGELFF. CDR3 DNA: TGTGCCAGCAGCCCTCGAGAAGGGATAAACACCGGGGAGCTGTTTTTT.

V and J are TRBV6-5 and TRBJ1-4, with D perhaps TRBD1 (5 bases). Germline loops: CDR1 MNHEY, CDR2 SVGAGI. V shed 6 bases and J shed 5 bases, with 13 bases lying between them. The CDR3 has 14 amino acids. The CDR3 sequence: CASRDQGWNEKLFF. In nucleotides, the CDR3 is TGTGCCAGCAGAGACCAGGGTTGGAATGAAAAACTGTTTTTT.

The chain recombines TRBV5-6 with TRBJ1-6; 8 bases are a match to TRBD1. V lost 3 bases to trimming and J lost 7 bases; unmatched junction nucleotides: 12. There are 17 residues in the CDR3. Per germline, CDR1 SGHDT and CDR2 YYEEEE. The CDR3, as DNA: TGTGCCAGCAGCTCGCTACTGGACAGGGATTTAAATTCACCCCTCCACTTT. Translation gives CASSSLLDRDLNSPLHF.

This clonotype was counted ten times or more. The V and J genes are TRBV30 and TRBJ1-5; D is perhaps TRBD1 (5 bases). The V gene's germline CDR1 is GTSNPN and CDR2 SVGIG (reference sequence). This CDR3 has 12 residues. V lost 4 bases and J lost 7, with 11 bases in between. The CDR3 nucleotides read TGTGCCTGGAATCAGGGATCCCAGCCCCAGCATTTT. It encodes CAWNQGSQPQHF.

The DNA for the CDR3 is TGTGCCAGCAGCCCCGGGACATACGCCGGGGAGCTGTTTTTT. Protein product: CASSPGTYAGELFF. The chain couples TRBV11-2 to TRBJ2-2, with D possibly being TRBD1 (6 bases). Trimming took off 5 bases at V and 6 bases at J, with 13 bases between the two ends. Germline CDR1 is SGHAT and CDR2 is FQNNGV. The CDR3 length is 14 residues.

V is TRBV12-3 or TRBV12-4 and J is TRBJ1-3; D ambiguous. V lost 4 bases and J 5 bases, leaving 27 bases between the germline ends. The CDR3 has 19 amino acids. The CDR3 coding sequence is TGTGCCAGCAGTTCTACTCGGGATCCGGCCCGCTTTTCCCGAAACACCATATATTTT. Translated: CASSSTRDPARFSRNTIYF.

The chain combines TRBV4-1 with TRBJ1-1, with TRBD1 matching 8 bases. Germline CDR1 reads MGHRA; CDR2 reads YSYEKL. Trimming cost V 2 bases and J 3 bases; bases outside gene matches: 8. The CDR3 is 16 amino acids. Here the CDR3 DNA reads TGCGCCAGCAGCCAACTGGCAGGGGGCAGGGACACTGAAGCTTTCTTT. Translating it yields CASSQLAGGRDTEAFF.

This clonotype came up a few times. V gene TRBV12-3 or TRBV12-4 combines with J gene TRBJ2-1, with TRBD2 identical over 10 bases. The CDR3 contains 15 residues. Trimming removed 7 bases from V and 6 bases from J; junction bases left unmatched: 9. Here the CDR3 DNA reads TGTGCCAGCACCCCGAGCGGGGGGGGATTCAATGAGCAGTTCTTC. It codes for CASTPSGGGFNEQFF.

The V and J genes are TRBV28 and TRBJ2-2; 8 nucleotides match TRBD1. With V trimmed by 6 bases and J by 7 bases, 7 bases remained unmatched. This CDR3 has 14 residues. Germline V CDR1 and CDR2: MDHEN, SYDVKM. For the CDR3, the DNA is TGTGCCAGCAGAGAGGACAGGGTGGTCGGGGAGCTGTTTTTT. Protein product: CASREDRVVGELFF.

This clonotype occurred a few times. V gene TRBV29-1 combines with J gene TRBJ2-5, with no clear D. Germline V gene data show CDR1 as SQVTM and CDR2 as ANQGSEA. The V and J ends lost 1 base and 4 bases respectively, with 7 bases between them. This CDR3 contains 12 residues. The CDR3 region has the DNA TGCAGCGTTGAAGGGAGAGGAGAGACCCAGTACTTC. Amino acids: CSVEGRGETQYF.

This sequence joins TRBV18 and TRBJ2-6; no definite D call. V was trimmed by 3 bases and J by 0 bases, leaving 15 bases between them. From germline, CDR1 is KGHSH and CDR2 LQKENI. The CDR3 has 18 amino acids. This CDR3 is CASSPPQVPFSGANVLTF. CDR3 bases: TGTGCCAGCTCACCTCCGCAGGTCCCGTTCTCTGGGGCCAACGTCCTGACTTTC.

This chain uses TRBV3-1 with TRBJ1-2, with D uncertain. Germline V lookup: CDR1 LGHDT, CDR2 YNNKEL (reference sequence). The germline V and J ends were trimmed by 0 bases and 5 bases, with 7 bases remaining between them. This CDR3 spans 13 amino acids. CDR3 sequence: CASSQDAVYGYTF. CDR3 nucleotide sequence: TGTGCCAGCAGCCAAGATGCGGTATATGGCTACACCTTC.

The count of this clonotype is one. The rearrangement uses TRBV5-1 and TRBJ2-3, with 11 positions matching TRBD2. Germline V gene data show CDR1 as SGHRS and CDR2 as YFSETQ. J lost 3 bases, V lost 2 bases, and 8 bases had no gene match. This CDR3 is 17 amino acids long. The CDR3 DNA is TGCGCCAGCAGCTTTACAACTAGCGGGAGTTGGACAGATACGCAGTATTTT. It specifies CASSFTTSGSWTDTQYF.

At least ten counts were recorded for this clonotype. The chain carries TRBV20-1 and TRBJ2-7; TRBD2 agrees at 13 bases. With 0 bases clipped from V and 4 bases from J, the junction kept 9 bases outside the gene matches. Germline CDR1 is DFQATT and CDR2 is SNEGSKA (reference sequence). The CDR3 spans 17 residues. The CDR3 DNA follows: TGCAGTGCTAGAGACATGGGACTAGCGGGGCGCCTTTACGAGCAGTACTTC. It encodes CSARDMGLAGRLYEQYF.

There are many counts of this clonotype. The genes are TRBV5-4 and TRBJ2-2; 9 bases match TRBD1. The CDR3 covers 16 residues. Germline V lookup: CDR1 SGHNT, CDR2 YYREEE (reference sequence). V shed 0 bases and J 5 bases; nucleotides not matched to a gene: 5. The CDR3 bases are TGTGCCAGCAGCTTGGCGGGACAGGGAAGAACCGGGGAGCTGTTTTTT. Translated, it gives CASSLAGQGRTGELFF.

In its sample, this clonotype was seen a few times. V usage is TRBV7-2 and J usage is TRBJ2-3; TRBD1 matches at 7 bases. In germline, CDR1 is SGHTA, CDR2 FQGNSA. V was clipped by 4 bases and J by 4 bases; unmatched bases: 8. The CDR3 is 15 residues long. Here the CDR3 reads CASSSPTGRPDTQYF. Written as DNA, the CDR3 is TGTGCCAGCAGCTCCCCGACAGGGCGCCCAGATACGCAGTATTTT.

The chain couples TRBV6-2 or TRBV6-3 to TRBJ1-5; possibly TRBD1 for D (5 bases). The CDR3 totals 16 residues. Germline CDR1 MNHEY, CDR2 SVGEGT. The V and J ends lost 4 bases and 3 bases respectively, with 16 bases between them. The CDR3 DNA is TGTGCCAGCAGTTGGGCTCAACGGGGGACCAATCAGCCCCAGCATTTT. It specifies CASSWAQRGTNQPQHF.

This clonotype was picked up many times. V and J are TRBV12-3 or TRBV12-4 and TRBJ1-6; D remains ambiguous. The CDR3 extends over 17 amino acids. The ends were cut back, 4 bases at V and 0 bases at J, with 13 bases in the middle. CDR3 coding DNA: TGTGCCAGCAGTTCTCGACTGGTTGCCTCCTATAATTCACCCCTCCACTTT. This translates into CASSSRLVASYNSPLHF.

This clonotype was counted many times. The chain links TRBV11-2 to TRBJ2-7, with a weak D call TRBD2 (6 bases). The CDR3 covers 15 residues. Germline V gives CDR1 SGHAT, CDR2 FQNNGV. V was trimmed by 0 bases and J by 4 bases, leaving 13 bases between them. The CDR3: CASSLDLGGSYEQYV. CDR3 in DNA: TGTGCCAGCAGCTTAGATTTGGGAGGTTCATACGAGCAGTACGTC.

The V and J genes are TRBV7-6 and TRBJ2-1; D unclear. Germline V gene data show CDR1 as SGHVS and CDR2 as FNYEAQ. The CDR3 spans 13 residues. With 5 bases removed from V and 9 bases from J, the gap between germline ends came to 14 bases. CDR3 sequence (DNA): TGTGCCAGCAGCCCCGTTATAAGTGGTGAGCAGTTCTTC. Translation gives CASSPVISGEQFF.